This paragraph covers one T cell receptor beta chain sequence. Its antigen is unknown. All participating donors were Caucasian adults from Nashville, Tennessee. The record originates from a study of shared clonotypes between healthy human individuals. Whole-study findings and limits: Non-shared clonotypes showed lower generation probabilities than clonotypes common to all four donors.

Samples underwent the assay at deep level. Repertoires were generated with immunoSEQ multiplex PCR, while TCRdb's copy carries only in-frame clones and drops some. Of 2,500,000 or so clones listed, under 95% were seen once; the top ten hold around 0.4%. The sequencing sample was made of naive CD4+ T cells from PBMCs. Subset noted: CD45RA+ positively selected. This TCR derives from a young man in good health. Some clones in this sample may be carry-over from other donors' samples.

The CDR3 is CASSLPFLSYNEQFF. CDR3 nucleotides: TGTGCCAGCAGTTTACCCTTCTTGTCCTACAATGAGCAGTTCTTC. This chain uses TRBV28 with TRBJ2-1; no definite D call. The V gene's germline CDR1 is MDHEN and CDR2 SYDVKM. Trimming left V 2 bases short and J 1 base short, with 9 bases between. The CDR3 has 15 residues.